The entry that follows covers one T cell receptor (beta chain) sequence. TCRB transcripts that were expressed got sequenced, as all of the isolated RNA had been reverse transcribed. Produced via immunoSEQ multiplex PCR; TCRdb's table is partial and in-frame only. The top ten hold under 0.45% of the sample, which has 120,000 to 150,000 clones, about 50% seen once. The record originates from a study of beta chain features in type 1 diabetes. CDR1 SGHAT and CDR2 FQNNGV come from the germline V gene. This CDR3 is 13 amino acids long. V gave up 1 base and J gave up 10 bases, with 13 bases separating them. The V call is TRBV11-2, the J call TRBJ1-2, with D possibly matching TRBD1 (6 bases). Sequenced: Tregs from blood. The sequence was obtained from a man younger than 35 in good health. CDR3 loop: CASSLVLQGLYTF. In nucleotides, the CDR3 is TGTGCCAGCAGCTTAGTCTTACAGGGTCTCTACACCTTC.